This paragraph covers one T cell receptor (beta chain) sequence. HTBI primers from iRepertoire and Arm-PCR of CDR3 regions yielded the TCR beta libraries. Each CDR3 protein gets one entry after TCRdb re-called the multiplex PCR reads with MiXCR. The sample has hundreds of thousands of distinct CDR3 sequences; approximately 22% are singletons. These data originate in a study of regulatory T cells in long-lasting Graves disease. Time point defined: persistent/refractory GD, antithyroid drugs over 5 years with positive TRAb. PBMC-extracted RNA yielded the TCR library. Germline CDR1 SGHRS, CDR2 YFSETQ. This CDR3 contains 13 residues. Deletions cut 5 bases from V and 0 bases from J, with 8 bases between.

This clonotype originated in a female donor with Graves disease. Source: peripheral blood mononuclear cells (PBMCs), taken when the disease was refractory, from a patient treated with antithyroid drugs. This chain joins TRBV5-1 and TRBJ2-5; a weak D match, TRBD1 (5 bases). The CDR3 coding sequence is TGCGCCAGCAGGGGGCAGGACCAAGAGACCCAGTACTTC. Its protein is CASRGQDQETQYF.